This T cell receptor (beta chain) was captured in a study of cytomegalovirus exposure and HLA in healthy donors. Study outcomes and limitations: Presence/absence analyses assumed roughly uniform sequencing depth across donors, which may not hold. A later analysis associated approximately 17,000 TCR beta sequences with HLA alleles at a 0.05 false discovery rate. Trimming of TCR beta V- and J-genes showed a link, identified in a later analysis, to a missense DCLRE1C variant.

The PCR ran on 60 Vbeta and 13 Jbeta primers. Clones were sequenced by immunoSEQ multiplex PCR, and TCRdb holds only the in-frame ones, with some missing. This sample contains about 46,000 clones. Concerning this clone itself: Its antigen remains unidentified.

Trimming took off 5 bases at V and 0 bases at J, with 16 bases between the two ends. Germline-derived CDR1 and CDR2 are LNHDA and SQIVND (reference sequence). CDR3 size: 16 residues. The sequenced sample consisted of PBMCs. The origin of this receptor is a woman in her thirties or forties in good health and CMV-seronegative. The chain couples TRBV19 to TRBJ1-1; D ambiguous. CDR3: CASSGGGWTLNTEAFF. Written as DNA, the CDR3 is TGTGCCAGTAGTGGAGGCGGTTGGACCCTGAACACTGAAGCTTTCTTT.